By share, the clone carrying this T cell receptor (gamma chain) counts as medium-sized. Its antigen is not identified. In the same sample, other DNA sequences code for this CDR3. Sequences come from RNA converted to cDNA by reverse transcription. CDR3 amplicons came from multiplex PCR with pooled V-gene forward and constant-region reverse primers. TCRdb re-analyzed the multiplex PCR reads via CATT. The sample holds tens of thousands of gamma-chain clones; over 20% are singletons and the top ten take about 2%. In germline, CDR1 is EGSNGY, CDR2 YDSYNSKV. V was pared by 0 bases and J by 11 bases, with 4 bases of the junction left unmatched. The CDR3 spans 11 residues. The data originate from a study of Vδ1+ human thymocytes. Study-level points and caveats: Highly polyclonal TRG and TRD repertoires with Gaussian CDR3 length distributions appeared in thymus. Unlike peripheral blood Vdelta1+ controls, thymic delta-chain sequences included approximately 20% Vdelta2 and few Vdelta3.

Sequenced material: Vdelta1+ gamma-delta thymocytes from the thymus. Regarding subset: FACS-sorted CD3+ TCRalphabeta- TCRVdelta1+ TCRVdelta2- thymocytes. The TCR comes from a girl less than two years old who had congenital heart surgery. The genes are TRGV2 and TRGJ1 or TRGJ2. This chain's CDR3 is CATWDGPEKLF. The CDR3 DNA reads TGTGCCACCTGGGACGGGCCAGAGAAACTCTTT.